The entry below gives a single TCR beta chain sequence along with its context. This record comes from a study of technical replicates of blood from a few donors. Trimming shortened V by 4 bases and J by 2 bases, and 18 bases separated the two germline ends. The germline V gene has CDR1 SGHAT and CDR2 FQNNGV. This CDR3 spans 16 amino acids. Repertoires were generated with immunoSEQ multiplex PCR, while TCRdb's copy carries only in-frame clones and drops some. This table holds just over 75,000 clones, approximately 93% found once. This TCR derives from a human donor in good health. The chain links TRBV11-2 to TRBJ2-7; a possible D gene is TRBD1 (6 bases). The sequenced material came from T cells isolated from PBMCs. The CDR3 spells CASSSPTGSSPYEQYF. The CDR3 DNA follows: TGTGCCAGCAGCTCACCAACAGGGTCTAGTCCCTACGAGCAGTACTTC.